Presented here are 22 T cell receptor beta chains from one specimen sequenced in a study of blood T cell repertoires in COVID-19. Method: immunoSEQ multiplex PCR; TCRdb's copy keeps in-frame clones and lacks some. This table has 32,000 or so clones, around 90% appearing once. Material: peripheral blood. The receptors here all came from a human donor in a cohort sampled during active COVID-19.

In DNA form, the CDR3 reads TGTGCCAGCAGCTTAGGAGCCCTCGGGAGGAACACCATATATTTT. Protein product: CASSLGALGRNTIYF. The rearrangement links TRBV13 to TRBJ1-3, with unresolved D. Germline V gene data show CDR1 as PRHDT and CDR2 as FYEKMQ (reference sequence). V was trimmed by 0 bases and J by 7 bases, leaving 13 bases between them. CDR3 length: 15 residues.

The chain links TRBV5-6 to TRBJ1-2, with D possibly matching TRBD1 (5 bases). V lost 0 bases, J lost 10 bases, and 13 bases lay in between. The CDR3 spans 13 residues. The V gene's germline CDR1 is SGHDT and CDR2 YYEEEE. CDR3 nucleotide sequence: TGTGCCAGCAGCTTGGGACAGATCTCAGACTACACCTTC. Amino acid sequence: CASSLGQISDYTF.

The rearrangement links TRBV11-2 to TRBJ2-5; tentatively, D is TRBD2 (5 bases). The ends were cut back, 0 bases at V and 5 bases at J, with 7 bases in the middle. Germline V CDR1 and CDR2: SGHAT, FQNNGV. The CDR3 length is 13 residues. Written as DNA, the CDR3 is TGTGCCAGCAGCTTAGAACGGGGTGAGACCCAGTACTTC. Its protein product is CASSLERGETQYF.

This clone is judged medium-sized. This specimen includes other DNA sequences encoding the same CDR3. The chain carries TRBV12-3 or TRBV12-4 and TRBJ1-2; D gene unclear. Trimming removed 3 bases from V and 4 bases from J, with 6 bases in between. The length of the CDR3 is 12 residues. This CDR3 reads CASSFGSYGYTF. The DNA for the CDR3 is TGTGCCAGCAGTTTTGGCAGCTATGGCTACACCTTC.

The chain joins TRBV7-9 to TRBJ1-2; 7 positions match TRBD1. J lost 8 bases, V lost 5 bases, and 14 bases had no gene match. Germline V gene sequence: CDR1 SEHNR, CDR2 FQNEAQ (reference sequence). CDR3 length equals 15 residues. CDR3 bases: TGTGCCAGCAGCCTCGTACGACAGGGAGTATCCGGCTACACCTTC. Its protein product is CASSLVRQGVSGYTF.

The rearrangement joins TRBV14 to TRBJ2-2; D not certain. There are 16 residues in the CDR3. V gave up 0 bases and J gave up 0 bases, with 8 bases separating them. From germline, CDR1 is SGHDN and CDR2 FVKESK. In DNA form, the CDR3 reads TGTGCCAGCAGCCAAGAACTGCGATCGAACACCGGGGAGCTGTTTTTT. Its protein product is CASSQELRSNTGELFF.

This clone has only one observation. The chain is built from TRBV12-5 and TRBJ1-2; 7 nucleotides align to TRBD1. Per the germline V gene, CDR1 is LGHNT and CDR2 is FRNRAP. J was trimmed by 8 bases and V by 6 bases; bases with no gene match: 9. This CDR3 region has 13 residues. The CDR3 nucleotides are TGTGCTAGTGGCAGACAGGGTGCCAAGGGCTACACCTTC. It specifies CASGRQGAKGYTF.

The chain is built from TRBV20-1 and TRBJ2-5, with 8 bases matching TRBD2. Germline V CDR1 and CDR2: DFQATT, SNEGSKA (reference sequence). J lost 5 bases, V lost 3 bases, and 8 bases had no gene match. This CDR3 spans 14 amino acids. The CDR3 sequence: CSASTGGILETQYF. CDR3 in DNA: TGCAGTGCTAGTACGGGGGGGATCTTGGAGACCCAGTACTTC.

Only a few counts were recorded for this clone. V usage is TRBV18 and J usage is TRBJ2-2; a possible D gene is TRBD2 (5 bases). This CDR3 region has 15 residues. Trimming pared 3 bases from V and 4 bases from J, leaving 12 bases between. Germline assignment: CDR1 KGHSH and CDR2 LQKENI. The CDR3 reads CASSPPADSTGELFF. The CDR3 nucleotides read TGTGCCAGCTCACCCCCAGCGGACTCCACCGGGGAGCTGTTTTTT.

The chain has TRBV9 and TRBJ2-1; weak D call: TRBD2 (5 bases). The V end was cut by 5 bases, the J end by 2 bases, with 14 bases between. Germline V gene lookup returns CDR1 SGDLS and CDR2 YYNGEE. The CDR3 is made up of 15 amino acids. CDR3 sequence reads: CASSLDSIAYNEQFF. The CDR3 DNA follows: TGTGCCAGCAGTTTGGACTCTATCGCCTACAATGAGCAGTTCTTC.

The chain recombines TRBV9 with TRBJ2-7; 7 nucleotides agree with TRBD1. Germline values: CDR1 SGDLS, CDR2 YYNGEE. V trimming: 4 bases; J trimming: 0 bases; junction bases outside the gene matches: 4. The CDR3 totals 14 residues. CDR3 in amino acids: CASSLTGSSYEQYF. In DNA form, the CDR3 reads TGTGCCAGCAGCCTGACAGGGTCCTCCTACGAGCAGTACTTC.

This rearrangement joins TRBV7-9 to TRBJ2-7; D might be TRBD2 (5 bases). The germline V and J ends were trimmed by 8 bases and 2 bases, with 19 bases remaining between them. CDR3 length: 15 residues. Germline-derived CDR1 and CDR2 are SEHNR and FQNEAQ (reference sequence). CDR3 nucleotide sequence: TGTGCCAGCTCACTAGTTGGCCCGGAGACCTACGAGCAGTACTTC. Encoded protein: CASSLVGPETYEQYF.

The chain has TRBV5-5 and TRBJ2-7; TRBD1 matches at 8 bases. The CDR3 covers 15 residues. Losses at the gene ends were 8 bases for V and 1 base for J; bases not matched to a gene: 11. Germline V gene lookup returns CDR1 SGHKS and CDR2 YYEKEE (reference sequence). This CDR3 reads CASQIGQGLSYEQYF. For the CDR3, the DNA is TGTGCCAGTCAGATTGGACAGGGTTTGTCCTACGAGCAGTACTTC. The whole variable domain, remainder taken from reference TRBV5-5 and TRBJ2-7, is DAGVTQSPTHLIKTRGQQVTLRCSPISGHKSVSWYQQVLGQGPQFIFQYYEKEERGRGNFPDRFSARQFPNYSSELNVNALLLGDSALYLCASQIGQGLSYEQYFGPGTRLTVT.

The V call is TRBV29-1, the J call TRBJ2-7; 10 bases are a match to TRBD1. Germline CDR1 and CDR2: SQVTM and ANQGSEA. The CDR3 totals 12 residues. The junction had 5 bases not matched to a gene; V was cut back by 6 bases and J by 6 bases. The CDR3 protein is CSVTGTGVEQYF. CDR3 nucleotide sequence: TGCAGCGTCACCGGGACAGGGGTCGAGCAGTACTTC.

The chain recombines TRBV19 with TRBJ1-5; D is undetermined. V shed 6 bases and J shed 5 bases, with 11 bases lying between them. Germline-derived CDR1 and CDR2 are LNHDA and SQIVND (reference sequence). The CDR3 loop spans 13 amino acids. DNA of the CDR3: TGTGCCAGTAGCCCCGTGCGGGATCAGCCCCAGCATTTT. It is translated as CASSPVRDQPQHF.

The V call is TRBV23-1, the J call TRBJ2-7, with D possibly TRBD1 on 6 matching bases. TRBV23-1 is an open reading frame, and its role is uncertain. The CDR3 sequence is 15 residues long. Trimming left V 6 bases short and J 3 bases short, with 18 bases between. The CDR3 loop reads CASRRQDLSFYEQYF. The CDR3 nucleotides read TGCGCCAGCAGAAGACAGGACCTCTCTTTCTACGAGCAGTACTTC.

The chain carries TRBV11-2 and TRBJ2-5; no clear D. V dropped 0 bases and J dropped 5 bases, with 10 bases sitting between them. Germline CDR1 is SGHAT and CDR2 is FQNNGV. The CDR3 is 14 residues long. CDR3 region: CASSLERSMETQYF. The CDR3 coding sequence is TGTGCCAGCAGCTTAGAGAGGTCAATGGAGACCCAGTACTTC.

The gene calls are TRBV6-2 or TRBV6-3 and TRBJ2-7; 15 nucleotides line up with TRBD2. With V trimmed by 2 bases and J by 5 bases, 19 bases remained unmatched. CDR1 and CDR2 from the germline V gene are MNHEY and SVGEGT. The length of the CDR3 is 21 residues. The CDR3 is CASSYPDRGRTSGRAADEQYF. The DNA for the CDR3 is TGTGCCAGCAGTTACCCGGACAGGGGGCGGACTAGCGGGAGGGCCGCGGACGAGCAGTACTTC.

J is TRBJ2-1 and V is TRBV7-9, with a tentative D call TRBD1 (6 bases). Germline CDR1 and CDR2: SEHNR and FQNEAQ (reference sequence). This CDR3 has 14 residues. The V end lost 5 bases, the J end lost 2 bases, and 10 bases lay between the germline ends. The CDR3 sequence is CASSPDSPYNEQFF. CDR3 in DNA: TGTGCCAGCAGCCCGGACAGCCCCTACAATGAGCAGTTCTTC.

This chain connects TRBV7-8 to TRBJ1-1, with D possibly TRBD1 on 6 matching bases. The CDR3 is 14 residues long. Trimming shortened V by 5 bases and J by 1 base, and 11 bases separated the two germline ends. Germline CDR1 SGHVS, CDR2 FQNEAQ. The CDR3, as DNA: TGTGCCAGCAGCATTGGACAGTCGAACACTGAAGCTTTCTTT. Protein: CASSIGQSNTEAFF. Variable domain in full (rest from reference TRBV7-8 and TRBJ1-1): GAGVSQSPRYKVAKRGQDVALRCDPISGHVSLFWYQQALGQGPEFLTYFQNEAQLDKSGLPSDRFFAERPEGSVSTLKIQRTQQEDSAVYLCASSIGQSNTEAFFGQGTRLTVV.

The chain links TRBV5-5 to TRBJ2-7; D may be TRBD2 (6 bases). Germline V gene data show CDR1 as SGHKS and CDR2 as YYEKEE (reference sequence). This CDR3 has 17 amino acids. The V end was cut by 1 base, the J end by 4 bases, with 21 bases between. In DNA form, the CDR3 reads TGTGCCAGCAGCTTGTTTCCCGCCCGGGGGTTAGGGTACGAGCAGTACTTC. This gives the protein CASSLFPARGLGYEQYF.

The genes are TRBV11-2 and TRBJ1-2; perhaps TRBD1 as D (5 bases). The germline gives CDR1 SGHAT, CDR2 FQNNGV. The CDR3 runs 14 residues. Deletions cut 5 bases from V and 3 bases from J, with 13 bases between. CDR3 loop: CASSLGLGYYGYTF. The CDR3 nucleotides read TGTGCCAGCAGCCTGGGACTGGGGTACTATGGCTACACCTTC.